This TCR beta chain appears in the sequencing data of a study of T cells after yellow fever vaccination. This clonotype was seen more than once but under ten times. MiXCR, applied by TCRdb to the 5' RACE reads, yields one record per CDR3 protein. The sample holds a few hundred thousand distinct CDR3 sequences, around 3.6% seen once. This CDR3 region has 14 residues. Germline lookup yields CDR1 KGHDR and CDR2 SFDVKD. V lost 0 bases and J lost 4, with 8 bases in between. The sample was PBMCs, taken on the day of the yellow fever booster vaccination. This clonotype was sampled from a man aged 18 to 30 who received the YFV17D yellow fever vaccine. The chain employs TRBV24-1 and TRBJ2-5; D gene uncertain. The CDR3 region has the DNA TGTGCCACCAGTGATTTGGGCGGTTCAGAGACCCAGTACTTC. Its protein product is CATSDLGGSETQYF.